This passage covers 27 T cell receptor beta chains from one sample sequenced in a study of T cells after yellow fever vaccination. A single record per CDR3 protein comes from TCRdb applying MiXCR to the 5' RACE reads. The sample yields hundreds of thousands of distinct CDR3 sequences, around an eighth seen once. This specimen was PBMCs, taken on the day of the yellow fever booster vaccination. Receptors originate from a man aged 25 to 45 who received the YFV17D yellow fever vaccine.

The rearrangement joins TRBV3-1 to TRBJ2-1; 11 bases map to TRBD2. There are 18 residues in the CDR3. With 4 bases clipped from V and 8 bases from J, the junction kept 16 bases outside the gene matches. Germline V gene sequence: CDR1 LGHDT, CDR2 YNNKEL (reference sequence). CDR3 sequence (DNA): TGTGCCAGCAGCCGAGGACGACTAGCGGGAATCTCTTGGGATGAGCAGTTCTTC. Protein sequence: CASSRGRLAGISWDEQFF.

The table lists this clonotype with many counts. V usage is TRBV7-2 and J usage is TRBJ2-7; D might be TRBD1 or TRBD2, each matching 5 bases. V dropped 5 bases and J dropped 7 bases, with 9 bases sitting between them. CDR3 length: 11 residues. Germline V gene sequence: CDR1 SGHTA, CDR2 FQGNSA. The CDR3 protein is CASSLGAEQYF. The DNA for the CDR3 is TGTGCCAGCAGCCTCGGGGCGGAGCAGTACTTC.

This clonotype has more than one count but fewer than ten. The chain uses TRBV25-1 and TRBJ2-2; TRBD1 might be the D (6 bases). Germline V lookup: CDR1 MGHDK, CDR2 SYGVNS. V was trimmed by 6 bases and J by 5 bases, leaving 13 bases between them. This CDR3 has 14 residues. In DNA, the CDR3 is TGTGCCAGCAGGGGGAACAGGGTGACCGGGGAGCTGTTTTTT. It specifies CASRGNRVTGELFF.

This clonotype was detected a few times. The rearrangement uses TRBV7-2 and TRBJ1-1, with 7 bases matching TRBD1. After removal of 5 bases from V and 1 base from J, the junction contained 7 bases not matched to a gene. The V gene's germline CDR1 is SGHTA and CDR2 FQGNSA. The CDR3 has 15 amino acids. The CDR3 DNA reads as TGTGCCAGCAGCAACGTGAGGACAGGGAACACTGAAGCTTTCTTT. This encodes CASSNVRTGNTEAFF.

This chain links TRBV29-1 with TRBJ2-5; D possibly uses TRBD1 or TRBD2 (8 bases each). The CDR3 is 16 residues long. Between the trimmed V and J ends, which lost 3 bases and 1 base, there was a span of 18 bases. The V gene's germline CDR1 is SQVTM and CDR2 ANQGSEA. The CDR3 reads CSVETGELAAQETQYF. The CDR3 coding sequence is TGCAGCGTTGAGACAGGGGAACTAGCGGCCCAAGAGACCCAGTACTTC.

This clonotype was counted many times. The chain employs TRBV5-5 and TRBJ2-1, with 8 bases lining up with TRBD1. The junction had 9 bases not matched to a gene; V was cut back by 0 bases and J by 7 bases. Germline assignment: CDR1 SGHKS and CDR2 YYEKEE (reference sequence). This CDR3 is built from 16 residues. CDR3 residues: CASSLGLGQGSNEQFF. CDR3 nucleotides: TGTGCCAGCAGCTTGGGTCTTGGACAGGGTTCGAATGAGCAGTTCTTC.

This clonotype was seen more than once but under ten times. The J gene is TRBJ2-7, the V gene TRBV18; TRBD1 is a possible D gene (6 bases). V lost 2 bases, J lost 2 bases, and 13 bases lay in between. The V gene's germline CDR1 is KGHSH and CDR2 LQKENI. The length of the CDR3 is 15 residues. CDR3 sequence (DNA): TGTGCCAGCTCACCAGTGGCAGGGGAAACCTACGAGCAGTACTTC. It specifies CASSPVAGETYEQYF.

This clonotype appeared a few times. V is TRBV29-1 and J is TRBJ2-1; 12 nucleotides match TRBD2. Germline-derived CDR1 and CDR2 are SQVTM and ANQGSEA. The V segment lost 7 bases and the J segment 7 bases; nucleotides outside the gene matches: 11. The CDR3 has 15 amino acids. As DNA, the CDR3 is TGCAGCGCTGGGGGGGGTGGACTAGCGGGGAATGAGCAGTTCTTC. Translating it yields CSAGGGGLAGNEQFF.

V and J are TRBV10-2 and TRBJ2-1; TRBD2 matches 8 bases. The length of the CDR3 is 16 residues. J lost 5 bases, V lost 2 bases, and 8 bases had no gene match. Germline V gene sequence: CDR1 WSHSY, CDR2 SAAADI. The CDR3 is CASSEDGRGRHNEQFF. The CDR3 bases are TGCGCCAGCAGTGAGGATGGGCGCGGGAGGCACAATGAGCAGTTCTTC.

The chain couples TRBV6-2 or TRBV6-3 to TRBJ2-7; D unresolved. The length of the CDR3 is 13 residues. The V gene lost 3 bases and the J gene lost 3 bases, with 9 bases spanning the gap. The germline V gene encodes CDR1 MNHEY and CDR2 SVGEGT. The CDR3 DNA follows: TGTGCCAGCAGTTATAGGGTGAACTACGAGCAGTACTTC. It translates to CASSYRVNYEQYF.

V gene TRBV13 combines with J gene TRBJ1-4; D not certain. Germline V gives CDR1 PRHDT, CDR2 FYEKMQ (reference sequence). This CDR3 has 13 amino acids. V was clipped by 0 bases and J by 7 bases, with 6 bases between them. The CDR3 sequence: CASSLGASEKLFF. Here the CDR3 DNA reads TGTGCCAGCAGCTTAGGGGCGTCTGAAAAACTGTTTTTT.

This CDR3 is CASSSLTKSPEAFF. The CDR3 bases are TGTGCCAGCAGTTCCCTGACCAAATCCCCTGAAGCTTTCTTT. The genes are TRBV27 and TRBJ1-1; no reliable D call. The germline V gene encodes CDR1 MNHEY and CDR2 SMNVEV (reference sequence). Trimming removed 4 bases from V and 6 bases from J, with 15 bases in between. The CDR3 spans 14 residues.

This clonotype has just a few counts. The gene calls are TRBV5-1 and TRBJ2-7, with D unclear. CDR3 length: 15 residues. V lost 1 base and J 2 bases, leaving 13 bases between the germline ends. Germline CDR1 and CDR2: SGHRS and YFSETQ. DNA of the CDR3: TGCGCCAGCAGCTTGACTCTGGCAGGAACCTACGAGCAGTACTTC. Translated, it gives CASSLTLAGTYEQYF. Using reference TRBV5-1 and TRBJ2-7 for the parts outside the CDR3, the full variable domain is KAGVTQTPRYLIKTRGQQVTLSCSPISGHRSVSWYQQTPGQGLQFLFEYFSETQRNKGNFPGRFSGRQFSNSRSEMNVSTLELGDSALYLCASSLTLAGTYEQYFGPGTRLTVT.

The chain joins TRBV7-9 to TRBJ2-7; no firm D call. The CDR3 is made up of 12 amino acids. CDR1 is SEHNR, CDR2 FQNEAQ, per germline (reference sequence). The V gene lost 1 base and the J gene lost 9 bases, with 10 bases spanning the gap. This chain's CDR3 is CASSLGVGAQYF. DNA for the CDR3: TGTGCCAGCAGCTTAGGGGTGGGTGCGCAGTACTTC.

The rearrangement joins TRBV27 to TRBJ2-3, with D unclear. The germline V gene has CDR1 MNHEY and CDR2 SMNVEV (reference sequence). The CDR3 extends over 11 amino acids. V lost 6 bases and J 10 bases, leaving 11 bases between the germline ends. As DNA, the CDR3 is TGTGCCAGCAGGGTCAGTGGTGCGCAGTATTTT. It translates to CASRVSGAQYF.

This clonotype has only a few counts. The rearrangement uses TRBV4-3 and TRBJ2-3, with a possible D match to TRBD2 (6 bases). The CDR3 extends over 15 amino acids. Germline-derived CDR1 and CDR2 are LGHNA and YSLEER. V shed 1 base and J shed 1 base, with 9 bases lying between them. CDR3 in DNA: TGCGCCAGCAGCCAAGGGCGGGGCCGCACAGATACGCAGTATTTT. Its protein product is CASSQGRGRTDTQYF.

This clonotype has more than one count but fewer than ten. CDR3 residues: CATSSLGPINEQFF. CDR3 bases: TGTGCCACCAGCAGTCTAGGACCGATCAATGAGCAGTTCTTC. V usage is TRBV15 and J usage is TRBJ2-1; unclear D gene. Germline V gene lookup returns CDR1 LNHNV and CDR2 YYDKDF (reference sequence). The germline V and J ends were trimmed by 3 bases and 6 bases, with 12 bases remaining between them. The CDR3 is made up of 14 amino acids.

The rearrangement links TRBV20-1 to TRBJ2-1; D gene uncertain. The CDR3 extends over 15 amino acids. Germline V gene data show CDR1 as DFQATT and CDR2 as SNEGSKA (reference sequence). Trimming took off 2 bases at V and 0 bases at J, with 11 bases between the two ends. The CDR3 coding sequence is TGCAGTGCTAGACCACTCGACATCTCCTACAATGAGCAGTTCTTC. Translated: CSARPLDISYNEQFF.

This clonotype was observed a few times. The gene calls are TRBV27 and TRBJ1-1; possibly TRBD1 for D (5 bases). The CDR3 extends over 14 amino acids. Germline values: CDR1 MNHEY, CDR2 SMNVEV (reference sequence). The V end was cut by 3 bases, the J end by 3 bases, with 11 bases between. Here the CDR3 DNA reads TGTGCCAGCAGTTTTGACAGCACCTACACTGAAGCTTTCTTT. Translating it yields CASSFDSTYTEAFF.

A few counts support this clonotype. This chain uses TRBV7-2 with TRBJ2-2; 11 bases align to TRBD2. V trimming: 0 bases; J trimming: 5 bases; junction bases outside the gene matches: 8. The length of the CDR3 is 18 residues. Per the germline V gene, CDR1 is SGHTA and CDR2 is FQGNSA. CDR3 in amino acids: CASSLAGGSGRGTGELFF. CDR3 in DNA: TGTGCCAGCAGCTTAGCCGGGGGTAGCGGGAGGGGGACCGGGGAGCTGTTTTTT.

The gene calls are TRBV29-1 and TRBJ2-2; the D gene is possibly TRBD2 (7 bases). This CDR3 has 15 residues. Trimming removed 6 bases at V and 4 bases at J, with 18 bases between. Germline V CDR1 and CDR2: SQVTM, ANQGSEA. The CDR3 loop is CSVIVGGPSTGELFF. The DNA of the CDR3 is TGCAGCGTCATAGTCGGGGGGCCTAGCACCGGGGAGCTGTTTTTT.

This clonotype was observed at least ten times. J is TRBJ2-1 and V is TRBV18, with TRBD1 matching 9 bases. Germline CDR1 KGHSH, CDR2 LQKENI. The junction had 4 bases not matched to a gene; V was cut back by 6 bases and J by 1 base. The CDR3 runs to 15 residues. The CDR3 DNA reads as TGTGCCAGCTCCCTACAGGGGGCTTCCTACAATGAGCAGTTCTTC. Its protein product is CASSLQGASYNEQFF.

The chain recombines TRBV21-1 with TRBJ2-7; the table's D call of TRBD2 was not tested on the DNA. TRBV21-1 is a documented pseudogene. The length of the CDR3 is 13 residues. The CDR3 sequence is CASSKEKGGEQYF. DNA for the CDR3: TGTGCCAGCAGCAAAGAAAAAGGCGGGGAGCAGTACTTC.

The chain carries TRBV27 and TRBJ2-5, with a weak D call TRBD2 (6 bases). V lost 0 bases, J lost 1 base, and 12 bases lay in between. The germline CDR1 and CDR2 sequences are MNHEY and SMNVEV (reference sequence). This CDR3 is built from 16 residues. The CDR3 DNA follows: TGTGCCAGCAGTTTATCAGGCGGTAGCGGCCAAGAGACCCAGTACTTC. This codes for CASSLSGGSGQETQYF.

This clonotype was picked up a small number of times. The CDR3 sequence: CAISERNLGETQYF. The CDR3 DNA sequence: TGTGCCATCAGTGAGAGAAATTTAGGGGAGACCCAGTACTTC. V and J are TRBV10-3 and TRBJ2-5; D is undetermined. Germline CDR1 and CDR2: ENHRY and SYGVKD. With 2 bases removed from V and 5 bases from J, the gap between germline ends came to 12 bases. The CDR3 spans 14 residues.

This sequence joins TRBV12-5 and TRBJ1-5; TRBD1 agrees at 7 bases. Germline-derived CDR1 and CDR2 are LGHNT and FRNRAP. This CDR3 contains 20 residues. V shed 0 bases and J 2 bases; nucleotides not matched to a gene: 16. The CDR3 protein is CASGLVSAPQGELGNQPQHF. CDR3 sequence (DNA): TGTGCTAGTGGTTTGGTATCCGCCCCTCAGGGGGAATTGGGCAATCAGCCCCAGCATTTT.

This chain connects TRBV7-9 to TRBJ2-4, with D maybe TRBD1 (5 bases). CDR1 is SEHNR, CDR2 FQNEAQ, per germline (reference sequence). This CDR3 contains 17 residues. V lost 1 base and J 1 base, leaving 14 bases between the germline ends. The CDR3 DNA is TGTGCCAGCAGCTTAGTAGAACCCGCAGGGGCCAAAAACATTCAGTACTTC. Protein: CASSLVEPAGAKNIQYF.